This TCR beta chain appears in the sequencing data of a study of PD-1 blockade in classical Hodgkin lymphoma. Study information: Every 2 weeks, patients had 3 mg/kg nivolumab intravenously.

Relapses following autologous stem cell transplantation were seen in all patients, with brentuximab vedotin exposure varying. Complete response, partial response or progressive disease constituted the best responses recorded. Repertoires were generated with immunoSEQ multiplex PCR, while TCRdb's copy carries only in-frame clones and drops some. The sample has more than 50,000 clones, about two thirds seen once. Regarding this clone: Its antigen is currently unknown.

Whole-study findings and limits: Baseline diversity in complete responders resembled that of newly diagnosed patients. At C4D1, TCR diversity had climbed significantly for CD4+ cells, though not for CD8+ cells.

The CDR3 has 14 residues. The germline V and J ends were trimmed by 0 bases and 2 bases, with 9 bases remaining between them. Looked up from germline, CDR1 is SGHRS and CDR2 is YFSETQ. The receptor's source is a human donor with classical Hodgkin lymphoma. V usage is TRBV5-1 and J usage is TRBJ2-7; D is ambiguous. The material was peripheral blood mononuclear cells (PBMCs), obtained before the second cycle of nivolumab. The CDR3 is CASSLGVPPYEQYF. CDR3 in DNA: TGCGCCAGCAGCTTGGGGGTTCCCCCCTACGAGCAGTACTTC.